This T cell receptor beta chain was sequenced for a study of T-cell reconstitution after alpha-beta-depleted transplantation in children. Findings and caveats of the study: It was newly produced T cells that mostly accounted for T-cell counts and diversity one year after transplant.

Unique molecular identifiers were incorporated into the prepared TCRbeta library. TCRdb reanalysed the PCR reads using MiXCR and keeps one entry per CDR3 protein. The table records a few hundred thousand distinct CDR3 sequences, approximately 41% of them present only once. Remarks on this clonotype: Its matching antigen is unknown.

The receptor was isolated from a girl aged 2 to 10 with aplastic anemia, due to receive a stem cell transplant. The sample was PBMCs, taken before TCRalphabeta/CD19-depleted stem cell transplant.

DNA of the CDR3: TGCAGTGCTAGAGAGCGGGGGACAACCTACGAGCAGTACTTC. As protein: CSARERGTTYEQYF. This rearrangement joins TRBV20-1 to TRBJ2-7; TRBD2 might be the D (7 bases). Trimming left V 0 bases short and J 2 bases short, with 11 bases between. The CDR3 is 14 amino acids. Germline lookup yields CDR1 DFQATT and CDR2 SNEGSKA (reference sequence).